A selection of T cell receptor beta chains follows, all from one sample in a study of shared clonotypes between healthy human individuals. Data came from immunoSEQ multiplex PCR; TCRdb stores just in-frame clones and leaves some out. This sample has some 380,000 clones, with 90% to 98% found just once. The sequencing sample was made of memory CD8+ T cells sorted from blood. The receptors come from a man aged 25-45 years in good health. The CDR3 runs from the conserved cysteine through the conserved F or W. Fields, in order: V gene, J gene, CDR3 length, CDR3 protein.

TRBV14,TRBJ2-5,12,CASGHRKETQYF
TRBV14,TRBJ2-3,14,CASSRTSGTDTQYF
TRBV7-9,TRBJ2-7,16,CASSLAAGTGTYEQYF
TRBV7-8,TRBJ2-5,16,CASSLAYRQGGKTQYF
TRBV4-2,TRBJ2-7,13,CASSQDRIYEQYF
TRBV6-5,TRBJ1-2,15,CASSHKVQGEQGYTF
TRBV9,TRBJ2-3,17,CASSPRLAGASTDTQYF
TRBV29-1,TRBJ2-3,12,CSVDVVPDTQYF
TRBV6-6,TRBJ2-3,16,CASSYEIAGYTDTQYF
TRBV6-5,TRBJ2-3,15,CASSLTSGMTDTQYF
TRBV11-2,TRBJ2-7,14,CASSLLAGHYEQYF
TRBV4-2,TRBJ2-1,16,CASSHTDSGPYNEQFF
TRBV25-1,TRBJ2-5,16,CASSAIPLERGETQYF
TRBV2,TRBJ2-1,9,CASSPRKFF
TRBV28,TRBJ1-4,16,CASSWDTDATNEKLFF